The T cell receptor beta chain described here comes from a study of T cell repertoires in cytomegalovirus infection. Study information: Carrying CMV and the relevant HLA type showed in public TCR beta signatures. Study findings and constraints: CMV-specific TCR beta clonotypes restricted by HLA-C dominated the ex vivo response.

The CDR3 length is 15 residues. V was clipped by 5 bases and J by 4 bases; unmatched bases: 9. This clonotype was detected many times. Its antigen is currently unknown. Using its own MiXCR run on the reads, TCRdb lists one record per CDR3 protein. Here the sample spans more than 500,000 distinct CDR3 sequences, about 17% being singletons. Sequencing was performed on CD8+ T cells from PBMCs. V is TRBV12-3 or TRBV12-4 and J is TRBJ2-5; TRBD2 matches 8 bases. This receptor was taken from a human donor in good health (CMV status not recorded). Some clones in this sample may be carry-over from other donors' samples. CDR3: CASSLSGARGETQYF. The CDR3 bases are TGTGCCAGCAGTCTTAGCGGGGCCCGGGGAGAGACCCAGTACTTC.